These 28 T cell receptor beta chains were sequenced from one sample in a study of post-analysis software for immune sequencing data. Study conclusions and caveats: In patients, about 5 TRBV segments were more frequent than in controls, with TRBV5-6, TRBV5-1 and TRBV20-1 among them.

Every TCR beta cDNA library bore unique molecular identifiers. TCRdb reprocessed the PCR reads via MiXCR and lists one record per CDR3 protein. In the table there are some 690,000 distinct CDR3 sequences, about 60% of which are singletons. These receptors lack a known antigen. Sequenced: blood. The receptor source for this set is a girl between 2 and 10 years old with multiple sclerosis.

V usage is TRBV4-3 and J usage is TRBJ2-6, with D perhaps TRBD2 (7 bases). The V end lost 0 bases, the J end lost 2 bases, and 26 bases lay between the germline ends. Germline lookup yields CDR1 LGHNA and CDR2 YSLEER. CDR3 length equals 22 residues. The CDR3 DNA sequence: TGCGCCAGCAGCCAAGATAGGGGGGGTCATCGGATGAGTTTTCCTGGGGCCAACGTCCTGACTTTC. Amino acid sequence: CASSQDRGGHRMSFPGANVLTF.

This clonotype was observed a few times. The J gene is TRBJ2-7, the V gene TRBV6-2 or TRBV6-3; 7 nucleotides line up with TRBD1. V lost 8 bases to trimming and J lost 0 bases; unmatched junction nucleotides: 10. The CDR3 contains 15 residues. The V gene's germline CDR1 is MNHEY and CDR2 SVGEGT. CDR3 sequence reads: CASPSKGGLSYEQYF. The CDR3 nucleotides read TGTGCCAGCCCAAGTAAAGGGGGCCTCTCCTACGAGCAGTACTTC.

In its sample, this clonotype was seen a few times. V and J are TRBV12-2 and TRBJ2-1; TRBD1 was called by the table and not checked on the DNA. TRBV12-2 is listed as a pseudogene. CDR3 length: 17 amino acids. In DNA form, the CDR3 reads TGTGCAAGTCCCTTCCCGATCTGGGATGGGGGTTGGGCTGAGCAGTTCTTC. Its translation: CASPFPIWDGGWAEQFF.

The chain links TRBV5-1 to TRBJ2-5, with a tentative D call TRBD2 (6 bases). The CDR3 is made up of 12 amino acids. Trimming shortened V by 4 bases and J by 5 bases, and 9 bases separated the two germline ends. Germline V gene data show CDR1 as SGHRS and CDR2 as YFSETQ. The CDR3 DNA reads as TGCGCCAGCAGCGGGACTTTCGAGACCCAGTACTTC. It yields the protein CASSGTFETQYF.

This sequence joins TRBV29-1 and TRBJ1-2; 8 bases map to TRBD1. Germline CDR1 is SQVTM and CDR2 is ANQGSEA. The CDR3 has 15 residues. V trimming: 3 bases; J trimming: 4 bases; junction bases outside the gene matches: 10. CDR3 nucleotides: TGCAGCGTTGATCACGCCCCGGGACAGGTCTATGGCTACACCTTC. Its protein product is CSVDHAPGQVYGYTF. Full variable domain (rest looked up from reference TRBV29-1 and TRBJ1-2): SAVISQKPSRDICQRGTSLTIQCQVDSQVTMMFWYRQQPGQSLTLIATANQGSEATYESGFVIDKFPISRPNLTFSTLTVSNMSPEDSSIYLCSVDHAPGQVYGYTFGSGTRLTVV.

This chain joins TRBV5-1 and TRBJ2-7, with 14 bases identical to TRBD2. Germline lookup yields CDR1 SGHRS and CDR2 YFSETQ. CDR3 size: 15 residues. Trimming cost V 6 bases and J 5 bases; bases outside gene matches: 7. The DNA of the CDR3 is TGCGCCAGCAAAGGACTAGCGGGAGGTATCGACGAGCAGTACTTC. It codes for CASKGLAGGIDEQYF.

The genes are TRBV12-3 or TRBV12-4 and TRBJ2-5; 7 bases match TRBD2. V lost 5 bases and J lost 4; bases outside the gene matches: 7. The CDR3 is 14 residues long. CDR3 amino acids: CASSPPGEGETQYF. CDR3 DNA sequence: TGTGCCAGCAGTCCACCGGGGGAGGGAGAGACCCAGTACTTC.

The chain is built from TRBV9 and TRBJ2-7; D possibly matches TRBD1 or TRBD2 (6 bases each). Germline loops: CDR1 SGDLS, CDR2 YYNGEE. Trimming took 2 bases from V and 0 from J, leaving 9 bases between them. The CDR3 totals 14 residues. As DNA, the CDR3 is TGTGCCAGCAGCGTTGGGGGGCTCTCCTACGAGCAGTACTTC. Translation: CASSVGGLSYEQYF.

This clonotype was found a few times. The genes are TRBV5-1 and TRBJ2-1; TRBD2 is a possible D gene (5 bases). The CDR3 has 14 residues. The V gene's germline CDR1 is SGHRS and CDR2 YFSETQ. The ends were cut back, 1 base at V and 4 bases at J, with 9 bases in the middle. CDR3 sequence reads: CASSLRSGYNEQFF. The CDR3 DNA reads TGCGCCAGCAGCTTGAGATCGGGATACAATGAGCAGTTCTTC.

The rearrangement joins TRBV12-5 to TRBJ1-2, with 9 nucleotides matching TRBD1. With V trimmed by 6 bases and J by 8 bases, 13 bases remained unmatched. The CDR3 consists of 15 residues. The germline V gene encodes CDR1 LGHNT and CDR2 FRNRAP. CDR3 loop: CASGQTGGLLGGYTF. The CDR3 DNA sequence: TGTGCTAGTGGCCAAACAGGGGGCCTCCTTGGGGGCTACACCTTC.

This clonotype has just one count. The chain uses TRBV27 and TRBJ1-2; no reliable D call. The CDR3 is 11 amino acids. Germline loops: CDR1 MNHEY, CDR2 SMNVEV (reference sequence). The V and J ends lost 6 bases and 8 bases respectively, with 10 bases between them. Written as DNA, the CDR3 is TGTGCCAGCAGAGGACCTACAGGCTACACCTTC. Protein: CASRGPTGYTF.

This clonotype turned up a few times. The chain has TRBV6-2 or TRBV6-3 and TRBJ1-1; D perhaps matches TRBD1 (6 bases). There are 15 residues in the CDR3. CDR1 MNHEY and CDR2 SVGEGT come from the germline V gene. The V gene lost 2 bases and the J gene lost 0 bases, with 10 bases spanning the gap. The CDR3 region is CASSYVGGLNTEAFF. The CDR3 DNA reads as TGTGCCAGCAGTTACGTTGGGGGCCTGAACACTGAAGCTTTCTTT.

The chain couples TRBV6-2 or TRBV6-3 to TRBJ2-3; D is undetermined. Trimming left V 3 bases short and J 3 bases short, with 13 bases between. The CDR3 covers 15 residues. The germline gives CDR1 MNHEY, CDR2 SVGEGT. CDR3 sequence reads: CASSYGTGETDTQYF. The CDR3 nucleotides read TGTGCCAGCAGTTATGGAACTGGCGAAACAGATACGCAGTATTTT.

This sequence joins TRBV7-2 and TRBJ2-3; TRBD2 matches at 8 bases. Unmatched junction bases numbered 12, after V lost 5 bases and J lost 2 bases. CDR3 size: 17 residues. Per germline, CDR1 SGHTA and CDR2 FQGNSA. This CDR3 is CASSPFTSGDDTDTQYF. The CDR3 DNA is TGTGCCAGCAGCCCGTTTACTAGCGGAGATGACACAGATACGCAGTATTTT. Using reference TRBV7-2 and TRBJ2-3 for the parts outside the CDR3, the full variable domain is GAGVSQSPSNKVTEKGKDVELRCDPISGHTALYWYRQSLGQGLEFLIYFQGNSAPDKSGLPSDRFSAERTGGSVSTLTIQRTQQEDSAVYLCASSPFTSGDDTDTQYFGPGTRLTVL.

This clonotype was detected only a few times. This chain uses TRBV29-1 with TRBJ2-7; D is unclear. The CDR3 is 12 residues long. Between the trimmed V and J ends, which lost 4 bases and 2 bases, there was a span of 9 bases. Germline V lookup: CDR1 SQVTM, CDR2 ANQGSEA. The DNA of the CDR3 is TGCAGCGTTGGGACGGCAGCCTACGAGCAGTACTTC. Protein sequence: CSVGTAAYEQYF.

This clonotype was found a few times. Mismatch with germline at one junction end may stem from a read error. In DNA, the CDR3 is TGTGCTAGCAGCCAACGGACAGTTGATCCAGATACGCAGTATTTT. Its translation: CASSQRTVDPDTQYF. The chain is built from TRBV7-7 and TRBJ2-3; D may be TRBD1 (6 bases). Per germline, CDR1 SSHAT and CDR2 FNYEAQ (reference sequence). This CDR3 has 15 residues.

This rearrangement joins TRBV4-2 to TRBJ1-2; D remains ambiguous. The CDR3 consists of 12 residues. Trimming pared 0 bases from V and 11 bases from J, leaving 10 bases between. Germline assignment: CDR1 LGHNA and CDR2 YNFKEQ. The CDR3: CASSQELFGYTF. CDR3 DNA: TGTGCCAGCAGCCAAGAATTGTTCGGTTACACCTTC.

CDR3 region: CASSQAFPGSDEQFF. The CDR3 DNA reads TGTGCCAGCAGCCAAGCGTTTCCTGGGAGCGATGAGCAGTTCTTC. The rearrangement uses TRBV4-2 and TRBJ2-1, with D possibly matching TRBD2 (5 bases). CDR1 is LGHNA, CDR2 YNFKEQ, per germline. The V and J ends lost 1 base and 8 bases respectively, with 15 bases between them. The CDR3 length is 15 residues.

This clonotype was detected only a few times. V gene TRBV5-6 combines with J gene TRBJ2-1, with D unresolved. The CDR3 extends over 14 amino acids. V lost 2 bases, J lost 6 bases, and 12 bases lay in between. Germline lookup yields CDR1 SGHDT and CDR2 YYEEEE. CDR3 nucleotide sequence: TGTGCCAGCAGCTTAGCGCCCCTTGTCAATGAGCAGTTCTTC. It specifies CASSLAPLVNEQFF.

This chain joins TRBV6-4 and TRBJ1-2; D is unclear. The CDR3 has 13 amino acids. Trimming cost V 3 bases and J 6 bases, with 11 bases left between them. Germline lookup yields CDR1 MRHNA and CDR2 SNTAGT. This chain's CDR3 is CASSEYRNNGYTF. CDR3 coding DNA: TGTGCCAGCAGTGAATATAGGAACAATGGCTACACCTTC.

V and J are TRBV6-5 and TRBJ2-1; 10 bases match TRBD2. J lost 5 bases, V lost 6 bases, and 7 bases had no gene match. The germline CDR1 and CDR2 sequences are MNHEY and SVGAGI. The CDR3 contains 15 residues. CDR3 in amino acids: CASSSGLAPDNEQFF. The CDR3 bases are TGTGCCAGCAGCTCGGGACTAGCGCCGGACAATGAGCAGTTCTTC.

This clonotype was found a few times. The CDR3 coding sequence is TGTGCCAGCAGCGGCGGGGCTAACTATGGCTACACCTTC. This sequence encodes CASSGGANYGYTF. The chain combines TRBV11-3 with TRBJ1-2; D unresolved. CDR3 size: 13 residues. Trimming stripped 5 bases from V and 0 bases from J, with 7 bases between. Per the germline V gene, CDR1 is SGHNT and CDR2 is YENEEA.

This clonotype has more than one count but fewer than ten. CDR3 in DNA: TGTGCCATCAGTGCTGGTTCCGGTGAAAACATTCAGTACTTC. Its protein is CAISAGSGENIQYF. V usage is TRBV10-3 and J usage is TRBJ2-4, with unresolved D. This CDR3 has 14 residues. V gave up 4 bases and J gave up 5 bases, with 12 bases separating them. The germline V gene encodes CDR1 ENHRY and CDR2 SYGVKD.

This chain joins TRBV15 and TRBJ2-5; D not resolved. The CDR3 spans 14 residues. The V and J ends lost 0 bases and 3 bases respectively, with 8 bases between them. CDR1 is LNHNV and CDR2 is YYDKDF in the germline V gene (reference sequence). In nucleotides, the CDR3 is TGTGCCACCAGCAGAGATCAGTCGGAAGAGACCCAGTACTTC. This encodes CATSRDQSEETQYF.

V gene TRBV7-2 combines with J gene TRBJ1-5; TRBD1 is a possible D gene (5 bases). Trimming pared 5 bases from V and 4 bases from J, leaving 15 bases between. This CDR3 is 15 amino acids long. Germline V gives CDR1 SGHTA, CDR2 FQGNSA. CDR3 protein: CASSPGAGYNQPQHF. DNA of the CDR3: TGTGCCAGCAGCCCCGGGGCAGGTTATAATCAGCCCCAGCATTTT.

The rearrangement uses TRBV6-5 and TRBJ1-1, with unresolved D. Trimming cost V 1 base and J 4 bases, with 13 bases left between them. CDR1 is MNHEY, CDR2 SVGAGI, per germline. The CDR3 runs 15 residues. CDR3 DNA: TGTGCCAGCAGTTACTTTAGGCTGCGGGGCACTGAAGCTTTCTTT. Protein: CASSYFRLRGTEAFF.

This chain links TRBV12-3 or TRBV12-4 with TRBJ2-1; D unresolved. This CDR3 spans 13 amino acids. V was trimmed by 3 bases and J by 3 bases, leaving 6 bases between them. The CDR3 sequence is CASSLARYNEQFF. The CDR3 DNA reads as TGTGCCAGCAGTTTGGCTCGCTACAATGAGCAGTTCTTC.

The genes are TRBV20-1 and TRBJ2-7; TRBD2 aligns across 10 bases. The CDR3 consists of 16 residues. Germline V gives CDR1 DFQATT, CDR2 SNEGSKA (reference sequence). J lost 2 bases, V lost 0 bases, and 7 bases had no gene match. CDR3 nucleotide sequence: TGCAGTGCTAGAGAAGTCCAGCGGGAGGGAACCTACGAGCAGTACTTC. Amino acids: CSAREVQREGTYEQYF.